A single T cell receptor beta chain is shown here with its context. The CDR3 length is 15 residues. V was trimmed by 3 bases and J by 4 bases, leaving 16 bases between them. Germline loops: CDR1 DFQATT, CDR2 SNEGSKA (reference sequence). Clones were sequenced by immunoSEQ multiplex PCR, and TCRdb holds only the in-frame ones, with some missing. Here the sample spans 190,000 or so clones, around nine tenths being singletons. The entry originates in a study of blood T cell repertoires in COVID-19. In the study overall: T cells, B-cell-depleted T cells, or PBMCs provided the cDNA or gDNA that served as material.

The TCR sequence derives from a man in his 60s who had recovered from COVID-19. Sequenced material: peripheral blood. The genes are TRBV20-1 and TRBJ1-5; D may be TRBD1 (6 bases). CDR3 protein: CSASGGGGANQPQHF. The DNA for the CDR3 is TGCAGTGCTAGTGGGGGTGGGGGGGCTAATCAGCCCCAGCATTTT.